The clone carrying this TCR beta chain was counted only a few times. The data are from a study of T-cell memory formation after mild COVID-19. Study at large: TCR clusters were mostly donor specific.

Trimming removed 0 bases at V and 7 bases at J, with 6 bases between. CDR1 SQVTM and CDR2 ANQGSEA come from the germline V gene. This CDR3 comprises 11 residues. TCRdb fed the 5' RACE reads into MiXCR, producing one record per CDR3 protein. The sample records fewer than 140,000 distinct CDR3 sequences, about a sixth being singletons. The source is an adult woman who had mild COVID-19 (a few samples of this study predate the infection). Cell type and time point are not known. Sequenced: PBMCs or a T cell subset sorted from them (not recorded which). The V and J genes are TRBV29-1 and TRBJ1-1; perhaps TRBD1 as D (6 bases). CDR3: CSVEEGGEAFF. CDR3 sequence (DNA): TGCAGCGTTGAAGAAGGGGGTGAAGCTTTCTTT. The variable domain in full, with the rest retrieved from reference TRBV29-1 and TRBJ1-1, is SAVISQKPSRDICQRGTSLTIQCQVDSQVTMMFWYRQQPGQSLTLIATANQGSEATYESGFVIDKFPISRPNLTFSTLTVSNMSPEDSSIYLCSVEEGGEAFFGQGTRLTVV.